This TCR beta chain is from a study of early T cells in non-severe SARS-CoV-2 infection. Study-wide background: Sequencing input comprised bulk RNA from unsorted whole blood; chain pairing was not available. Findings of the study overall: Database matching using VDJdb favored anti-spike CD8 responses, with private and CD4 specificities left missing.

V lost 5 bases and J lost 2, with 8 bases in between. The CDR3 contains 13 residues. This clonotype was seen at least ten times. Its matching antigen is unknown. Each single cDNA molecule received a unique molecular identifier. MiXCR, run by TCRdb on the 5' RACE reads, gives a single entry per CDR3 protein. The data show 30,000 to 35,000 distinct CDR3 sequences, 4.7% seen once. Sequencing was done on a sample of whole blood. The chain has TRBV12-3 or TRBV12-4 and TRBJ2-3; no definite D call. This clonotype was obtained from an adult who was a healthcare worker with PCR-confirmed SARS-CoV-2 infection or an uninfected control (not recorded which). CDR3 residues: CASSRAPTDTQYF. In nucleotides, the CDR3 is TGTGCCAGCAGTAGGGCCCCCACAGATACGCAGTATTTT.